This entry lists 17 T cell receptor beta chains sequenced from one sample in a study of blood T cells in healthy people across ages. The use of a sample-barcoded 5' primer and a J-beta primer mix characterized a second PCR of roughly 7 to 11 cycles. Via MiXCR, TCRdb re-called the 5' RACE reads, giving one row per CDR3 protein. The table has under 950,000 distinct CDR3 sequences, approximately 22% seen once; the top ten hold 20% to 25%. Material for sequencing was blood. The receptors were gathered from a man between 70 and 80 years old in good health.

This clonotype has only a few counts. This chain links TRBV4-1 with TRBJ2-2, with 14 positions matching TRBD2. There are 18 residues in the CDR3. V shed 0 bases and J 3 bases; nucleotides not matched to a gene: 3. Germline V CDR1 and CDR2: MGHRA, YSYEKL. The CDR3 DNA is TGCGCCAGCAGCCAAGAACCGGGACTAGCGGGGGACACCGGGGAGCTGTTTTTT. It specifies CASSQEPGLAGDTGELFF.

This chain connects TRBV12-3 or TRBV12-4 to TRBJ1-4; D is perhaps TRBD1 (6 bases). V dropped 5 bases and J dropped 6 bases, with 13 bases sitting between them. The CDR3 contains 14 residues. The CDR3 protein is CASSPRAGDEKLFF. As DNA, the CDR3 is TGTGCCAGCAGTCCTCGGGCAGGGGATGAAAAACTGTTTTTT.

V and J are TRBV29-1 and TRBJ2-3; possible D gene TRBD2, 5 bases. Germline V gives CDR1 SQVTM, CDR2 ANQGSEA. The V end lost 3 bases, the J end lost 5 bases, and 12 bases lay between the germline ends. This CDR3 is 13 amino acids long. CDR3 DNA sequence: TGCAGCGTTGACGGGGAGCCGGGAGATACGCAGTATTTT. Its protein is CSVDGEPGDTQYF.

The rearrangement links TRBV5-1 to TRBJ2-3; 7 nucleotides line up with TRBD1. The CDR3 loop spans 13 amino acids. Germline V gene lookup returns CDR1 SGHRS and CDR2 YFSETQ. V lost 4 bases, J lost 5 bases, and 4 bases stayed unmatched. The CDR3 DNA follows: TGCGCCAGCAGCAAGGGGACAGTAGATACGCAGTATTTT. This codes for CASSKGTVDTQYF.

This CDR3 is CASSFSGPGETQYF. CDR3 bases: TGTGCCAGCAGTTTCAGCGGGCCGGGGGAGACCCAGTACTTC. The rearrangement links TRBV28 to TRBJ2-5; D is perhaps TRBD2 (6 bases). There are 14 residues in the CDR3. Germline values: CDR1 MDHEN, CDR2 SYDVKM. The V end lost 3 bases, the J end lost 5 bases, and 13 bases lay between the germline ends.

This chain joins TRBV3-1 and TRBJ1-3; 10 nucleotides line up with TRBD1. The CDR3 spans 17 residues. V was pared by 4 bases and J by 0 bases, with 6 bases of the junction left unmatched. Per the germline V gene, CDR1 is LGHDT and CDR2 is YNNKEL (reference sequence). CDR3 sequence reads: CASSPWDRGTSGNTIYF. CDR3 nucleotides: TGTGCCAGCAGCCCGTGGGACAGGGGCACCTCTGGAAACACCATATATTTT.

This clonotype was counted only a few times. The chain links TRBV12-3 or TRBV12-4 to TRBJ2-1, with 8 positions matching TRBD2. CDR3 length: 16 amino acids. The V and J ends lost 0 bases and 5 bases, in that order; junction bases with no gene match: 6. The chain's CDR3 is CASSLAVAGTNNEQFF. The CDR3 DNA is TGTGCCAGCAGTTTAGCCGTAGCGGGGACAAACAATGAGCAGTTCTTC.

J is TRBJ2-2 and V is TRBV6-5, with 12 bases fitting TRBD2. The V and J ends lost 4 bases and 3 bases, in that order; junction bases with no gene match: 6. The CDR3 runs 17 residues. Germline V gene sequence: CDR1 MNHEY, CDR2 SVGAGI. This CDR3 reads CASSSLAGGGDTGELFF. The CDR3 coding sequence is TGTGCCAGCAGTTCACTAGCGGGAGGTGGGGACACCGGGGAGCTGTTTTTT.

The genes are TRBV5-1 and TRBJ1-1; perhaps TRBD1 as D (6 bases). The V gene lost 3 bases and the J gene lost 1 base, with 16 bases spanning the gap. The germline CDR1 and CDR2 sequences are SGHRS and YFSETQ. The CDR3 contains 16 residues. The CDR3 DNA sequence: TGCGCCAGCAGCTCGACAGGAAACCCCAGGAACACTGAAGCTTTCTTT. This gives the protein CASSSTGNPRNTEAFF.

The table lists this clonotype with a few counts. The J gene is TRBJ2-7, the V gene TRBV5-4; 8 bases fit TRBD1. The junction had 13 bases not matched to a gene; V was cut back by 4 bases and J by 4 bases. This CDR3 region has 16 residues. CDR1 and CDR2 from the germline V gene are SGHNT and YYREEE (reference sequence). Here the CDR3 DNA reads TGTGCCAGCAGCCCAACCGCGGGACAGGATAGATACGAGCAGTACTTC. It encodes CASSPTAGQDRYEQYF.

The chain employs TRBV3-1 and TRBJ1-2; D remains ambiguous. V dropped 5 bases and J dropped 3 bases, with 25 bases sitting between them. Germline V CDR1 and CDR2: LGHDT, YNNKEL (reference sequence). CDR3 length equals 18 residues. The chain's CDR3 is CASSSKYSNKGWDYGYTF. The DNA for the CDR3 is TGTGCCAGCAGCTCAAAATATTCCAACAAAGGATGGGACTATGGCTACACCTTC.

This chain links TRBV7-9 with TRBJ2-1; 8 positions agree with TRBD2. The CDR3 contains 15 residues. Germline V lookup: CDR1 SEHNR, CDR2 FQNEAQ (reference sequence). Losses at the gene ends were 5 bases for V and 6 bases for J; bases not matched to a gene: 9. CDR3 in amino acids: CASSANLAGLNEQFF. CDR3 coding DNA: TGTGCCAGCAGCGCTAACTTAGCGGGACTCAATGAGCAGTTCTTC.

The CDR3 DNA sequence: TGTGCCACCAGTGACCCCGGCGGGGCCAATGAGCAGTTCTTC. Translation gives CATSDPGGANEQFF. The genes are TRBV24-1 and TRBJ2-5; the D gene is possibly TRBD2 (6 bases). TRBJ2-1 explains the end of the DNA better; the J call may be wrong. Germline values: CDR1 KGHDR, CDR2 SFDVKD. The CDR3 totals 14 residues.

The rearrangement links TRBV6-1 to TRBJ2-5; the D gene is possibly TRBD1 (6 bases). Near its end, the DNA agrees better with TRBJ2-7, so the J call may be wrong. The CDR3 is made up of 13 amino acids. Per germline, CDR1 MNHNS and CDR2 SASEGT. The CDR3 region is CASRSSGVYEQYV. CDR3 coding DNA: TGTGCCAGCAGATCGTCAGGGGTCTACGAGCAGTACGTC.

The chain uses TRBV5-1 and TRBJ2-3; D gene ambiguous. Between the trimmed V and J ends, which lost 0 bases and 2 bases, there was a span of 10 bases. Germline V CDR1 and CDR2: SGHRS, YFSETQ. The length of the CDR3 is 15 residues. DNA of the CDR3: TGCGCCAGCAGCTTGGAGGTCGGATACACAGATACGCAGTATTTT. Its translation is CASSLEVGYTDTQYF.

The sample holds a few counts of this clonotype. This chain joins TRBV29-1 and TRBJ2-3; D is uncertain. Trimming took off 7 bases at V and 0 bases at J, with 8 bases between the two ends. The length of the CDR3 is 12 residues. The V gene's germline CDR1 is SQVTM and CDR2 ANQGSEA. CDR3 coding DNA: TGCAGCGGACTTATAAGCACAGATACGCAGTATTTT. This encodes CSGLISTDTQYF.

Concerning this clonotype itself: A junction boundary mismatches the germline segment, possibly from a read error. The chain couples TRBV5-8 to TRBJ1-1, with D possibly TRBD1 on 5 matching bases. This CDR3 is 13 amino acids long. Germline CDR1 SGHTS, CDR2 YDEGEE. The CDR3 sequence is CAGSLHGATEAFF. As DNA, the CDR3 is TGTGCCGGCAGCTTGCATGGGGCGACTGAAGCTTTCTTT.